The clone carrying this TCR beta chain has just a few counts. Antigen specificity is unknown. This sample is drawn from a study of early T cells in non-severe SARS-CoV-2 infection. General observations from the study: Matching against VDJdb likely underestimated virus-specific expansions, favoring anti-spike CD8.

One entry per CDR3 protein results from TCRdb running MiXCR on the 5' RACE reads. Of about 49,000 distinct CDR3 sequences listed, around 10% are singletons. V trimming: 5 bases; J trimming: 7 bases; junction bases outside the gene matches: 10. The CDR3 extends over 16 amino acids. Germline CDR1 reads MNHEY; CDR2 reads SVGEGT. The sample was whole blood, taken at baseline. J is TRBJ2-3 and V is TRBV6-2 or TRBV6-3; TRBD2 matches 12 bases. The clonotype originates from an adult who was a healthcare worker with PCR-confirmed SARS-CoV-2 infection or an uninfected control (not recorded which). The DNA for the CDR3 is TGTGCCAGCAGTAAAGTAAGACTAGCGGGAGTAAATACGCAGTATTTT. Protein: CASSKVRLAGVNTQYF.